A selection of T cell receptor beta chains follows, all from one sample in a study of metastatic and nonmetastatic thyroid tumors. TCRdb re-called the PCR reads via MiXCR. The sample lists under 30,000 clones, about 16% occurring once. The material sequenced was blood. Receptors were obtained from a female donor with papillary thyroid cancer or a benign thyroid nodule (not recorded which). Some clones in this sample may be carry-over from other donors' samples. CDR3s include the opening cysteine and the closing phenylalanine or tryptophan. Fields, in order: J gene, D gene, clone size, V gene, CDR3 DNA, CDR3 protein. D genes are given only for firm matches. The size of a clone is reported for some rows only, either as once, few or many, or as a class for expanded clones.

TRBJ1-5 - many TRBV3-1 TGTGCCAGCAGCCAAGATTCGGGGTACAATCAGCCCCAGCATTTT CASSQDSGYNQPQHF
TRBJ1-2 TRBD1 many TRBV6-1 TGTGCCAGCAGTTCCAGGGGGCAAGGCTACACCTTC CASSSRGQGYTF
TRBJ2-7 - medium-sized TRBV11-2 TGTGCCAGCAGCCCTCATGAACAGGCCTACGAGCAGTACTTC CASSPHEQAYEQYF
TRBJ1-6 - many TRBV15 TGTGCCACCAGCAGACTCAATTCACCCCTCCACTTT CATSRLNSPLHF
TRBJ2-7 - many TRBV20-1 TGCAGTGCTAGAGTAGCGGACTACGAGCAGTACTTC CSARVADYEQYF
TRBJ2-6 - - TRBV12-3/TRBV12-4 TGTGCCAGCAGGGCAGGGACTGGGGCCAACGTCCCGACTTTC CASRAGTGANVPTF
TRBJ2-1 TRBD1 few TRBV5-1 TGCGCCAGCAGCGCCGGGACAGCCTACAATGAGCAGTTCTTC CASSAGTAYNEQFF
TRBJ2-3 TRBD2 many TRBV6-6 TGTGCCAGCAGTTACGGGACTAGTGGGCCAGATACGCAGTATTTT CASSYGTSGPDTQYF
TRBJ1-2 - many TRBV18 TGTGCCAGCTCTCCGGGACGTAAGGGCCCGGATGGCTACACCTTC CASSPGRKGPDGYTF
TRBJ1-2 - many TRBV6-1 TGTGCCAGCACAAAGACAAGATCTAACTATGGCTACACCTTC CASTKTRSNYGYTF
TRBJ2-1 TRBD2 many TRBV7-9 TGTGCCAGCAGCTCAGGCGGGGGAGGGTCCTACAATGAGCAGTTCTTC CASSSGGGGSYNEQFF
TRBJ2-1 - many TRBV9 TGTGCCAGCAGCGTAGTGGACTACCCCTACAATGAGCAGTTCTTC CASSVVDYPYNEQFF
TRBJ2-7 TRBD1 medium-sized TRBV6-1 TGTGCCAGCAGTCAAATAGGACAGGGGGACTACGAGCAGTACTTC CASSQIGQGDYEQYF
TRBJ2-5 - - TRBV7-2 TGTGCCAGCAGCTGGGGTCGTAGCGAGGATATCCAGTACTTC CASSWGRSEDIQYF
TRBJ2-5 TRBD2 many TRBV28 TGTGCCAGCAGCCGCGCTAGCGGGAGGGCAGAGACCCAGTACTTC CASSRASGRAETQYF
TRBJ2-7 - - TRBV6-1 TGTGCCAGCAGTGAAACTACAGGGAGCTGCGAGCAGTACTTC CASSETTGSCEQYF
TRBJ2-5 - many TRBV7-8 TGTGCCAGCAGCTTAGCCGTACAGGGACGCAGGCAAGAGACCCAGTACTTC CASSLAVQGRRQETQYF
TRBJ1-1 - medium-sized TRBV4-1 TGCGCCAGCAGCCCCTTGTGGAATTCTGAAGCTTTCTTT CASSPLWNSEAFF
TRBJ2-1 - - TRBV4-2 TGTGCCAGCAGCCTAGAACCGGAGGGGTCCTACAATGAGCAGTTCTTC CASSLEPEGSYNEQFF
TRBJ2-7 TRBD2 many TRBV7-8 TGTGCCAGCAGCCTACCGGGACTAGCGGGATTAAACGAGCAGTACTTC CASSLPGLAGLNEQYF
TRBJ2-1 TRBD1 medium-sized TRBV6-1 TGTGCCATCAAGAGGGACAGGGCAGACAATGAGCAGTTCTTC CAIKRDRADNEQFF
TRBJ2-7 TRBD1 - TRBV5-6 TGTGTCAGCAACATCAACAGGGGGCCGGCGGGGGACGAGCAGTACTTC CVSNINRGPAGDEQYF
TRBJ2-1 - - TRBV20-1 TGCAGTGCCCTAGATTACTTAGAGACTAAGGCTCACAATGAGCAGTTCTTC CSALDYLETKAHNEQFF
TRBJ2-5 - many TRBV7-2 TGTGCCAGCAGCTTACCGGGAAGGGTCGAGACCCAGTACTTC CASSLPGRVETQYF
TRBJ2-7 TRBD2 many TRBV20-1 TGCAGTGCTCCTATTAGCGGGAGGAGCCCCTACGAGCAGTACTTC CSAPISGRSPYEQYF
TRBJ1-3 - many TRBV9 TGTGCCAGCAGCGTAGATGATATATCTGGAAACACCATATATTTT CASSVDDISGNTIYF
TRBJ1-5 - many TRBV19 TGTGCCAGTGGGGAAGCGAATCAGCCCCAGCATTTT CASGEANQPQHF
TRBJ1-1 - - TRBV20-1 TGCAGTGCTAGAATCGGGGGAACTAACACTGAAGCTTTCTTT CSARIGGTNTEAFF
TRBJ1-6 - - TRBV5-1 TGCGCCAGCAGCTTTGGTCAGACAAATTCACCCCTCCACTTT CASSFGQTNSPLHF
TRBJ2-7 TRBD1 medium-sized TRBV28 TGTGCCAGCAGTCCTCCCGGGACAGCTACCTACGAGCAGTACTTC CASSPPGTATYEQYF
TRBJ1-1 - few TRBV19 TGTGCCAGTAGCAGAGGACGGCCCAACACTGAAGCTTTCTTT CASSRGRPNTEAFF
TRBJ2-7 - medium-sized TRBV6-2/TRBV6-3 TGTGCCAGCAGTTACTCTTCGCGGGCCAACTACGAGCAGTACTTC CASSYSSRANYEQYF
TRBJ2-5 - few TRBV24-1 TGTGCCACCAGTTATCCTAAGGACTACCAAGATACCCAGTACTTC CATSYPKDYQDTQYF
TRBJ2-7 - medium-sized TRBV30 TGTGCCTGTCGGGCCAGAGGGGAAGAGCAGTACTTC CACRARGEEQYF
TRBJ2-1 TRBD2 many TRBV29-1 TGCAGCGTTGAGGGTGTGCTAGCGGGAGGAGGTAATGAGCAGTTCTTC CSVEGVLAGGGNEQFF
TRBJ2-7 - medium-sized TRBV4-1 TGCGCCAGCAGCCAGGGACGGAGCTCCTACGAGCAGTACTTC CASSQGRSSYEQYF
TRBJ2-3 - many TRBV19 TGTGCCAGTAGTCCCGAAAAGGGGACATTCCTCACAGATACGCAGTATTTT CASSPEKGTFLTDTQYF
TRBJ1-6 - many TRBV27 TGTGCCAGCAGTCCTCTGGGGGGGGGGGATTCACCCCTCCACTTT CASSPLGGGDSPLHF
TRBJ2-4 TRBD2 once TRBV7-2 TGTGCCAGCAGCTTCTCGGGTAGCGGGAGACCAAACACTCGGTACTTC CASSFSGSGRPNTRYF
TRBJ2-2 TRBD1 many TRBV6-1 TGTGCCAGCAGTTCTGTGGGACAGGGGAACACCGGGGAGCTGTTTTTT CASSSVGQGNTGELFF